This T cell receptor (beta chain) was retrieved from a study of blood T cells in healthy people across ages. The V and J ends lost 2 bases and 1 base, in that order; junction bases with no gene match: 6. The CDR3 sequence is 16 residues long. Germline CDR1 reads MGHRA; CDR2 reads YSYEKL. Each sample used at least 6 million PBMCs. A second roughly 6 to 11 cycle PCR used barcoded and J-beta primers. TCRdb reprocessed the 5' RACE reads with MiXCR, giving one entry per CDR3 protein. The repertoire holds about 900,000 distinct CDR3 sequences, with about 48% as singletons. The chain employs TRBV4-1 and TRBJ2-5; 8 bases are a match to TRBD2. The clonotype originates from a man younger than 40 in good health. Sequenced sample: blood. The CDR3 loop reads CASSQMWRGAQETQYF. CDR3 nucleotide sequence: TGCGCCAGCAGCCAAATGTGGCGGGGGGCCCAAGAGACCCAGTACTTC.